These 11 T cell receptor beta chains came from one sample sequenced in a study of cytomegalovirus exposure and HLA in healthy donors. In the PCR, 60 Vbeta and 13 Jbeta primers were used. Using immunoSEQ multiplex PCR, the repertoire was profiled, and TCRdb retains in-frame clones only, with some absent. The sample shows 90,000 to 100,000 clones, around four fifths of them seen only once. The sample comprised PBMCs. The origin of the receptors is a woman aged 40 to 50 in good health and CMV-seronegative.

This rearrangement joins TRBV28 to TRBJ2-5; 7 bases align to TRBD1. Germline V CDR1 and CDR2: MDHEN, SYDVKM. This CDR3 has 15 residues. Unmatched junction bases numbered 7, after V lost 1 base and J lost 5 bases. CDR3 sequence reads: CASSLSPETGETQYF. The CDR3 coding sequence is TGTGCCAGCAGTTTATCTCCGGAGACAGGGGAGACCCAGTACTTC.

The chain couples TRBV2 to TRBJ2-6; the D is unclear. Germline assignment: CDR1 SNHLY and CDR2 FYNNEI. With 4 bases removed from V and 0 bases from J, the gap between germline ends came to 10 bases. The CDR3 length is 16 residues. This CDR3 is CASSGTPTSGANVLTF. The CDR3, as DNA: TGTGCCAGCAGTGGTACTCCAACCTCTGGGGCCAACGTCCTGACTTTC.

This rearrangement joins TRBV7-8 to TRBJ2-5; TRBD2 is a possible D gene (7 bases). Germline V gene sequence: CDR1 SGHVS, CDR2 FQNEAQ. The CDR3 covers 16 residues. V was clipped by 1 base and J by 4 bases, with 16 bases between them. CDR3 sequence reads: CASSLDVGGGGETQYF. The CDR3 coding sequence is TGTGCCAGCAGCTTAGACGTAGGGGGAGGGGGAGAGACCCAGTACTTC. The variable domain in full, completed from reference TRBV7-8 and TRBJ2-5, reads GAGVSQSPRYKVAKRGQDVALRCDPISGHVSLFWYQQALGQGPEFLTYFQNEAQLDKSGLPSDRFFAERPEGSVSTLKIQRTQQEDSAVYLCASSLDVGGGGETQYFGPGTRLLVL.

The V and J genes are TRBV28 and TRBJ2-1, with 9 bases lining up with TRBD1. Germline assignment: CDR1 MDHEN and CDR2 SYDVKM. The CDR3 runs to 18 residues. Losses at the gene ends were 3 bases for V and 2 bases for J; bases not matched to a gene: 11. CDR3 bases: TGTGCCAGCAGTTTTTACAGGGGGCCGCTAGCGGCCTACAATGAGCAGTTCTTC. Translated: CASSFYRGPLAAYNEQFF.

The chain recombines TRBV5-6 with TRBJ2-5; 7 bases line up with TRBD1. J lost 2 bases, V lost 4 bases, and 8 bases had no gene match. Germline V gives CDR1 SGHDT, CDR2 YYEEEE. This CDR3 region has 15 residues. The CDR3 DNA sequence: TGTGCCAGCAGCCAAACGACAGGGTTGCAAGAGACCCAGTACTTC. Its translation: CASSQTTGLQETQYF.

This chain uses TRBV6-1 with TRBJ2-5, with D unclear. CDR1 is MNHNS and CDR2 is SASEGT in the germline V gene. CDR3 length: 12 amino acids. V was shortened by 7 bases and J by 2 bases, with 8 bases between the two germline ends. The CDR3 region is CASTRVQETQYF. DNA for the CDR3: TGTGCCAGCACTCGAGTACAAGAGACCCAGTACTTC.

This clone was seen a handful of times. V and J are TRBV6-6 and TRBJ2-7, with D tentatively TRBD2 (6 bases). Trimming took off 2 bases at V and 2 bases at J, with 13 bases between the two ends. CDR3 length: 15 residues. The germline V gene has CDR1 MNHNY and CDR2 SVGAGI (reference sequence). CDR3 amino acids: CASSYEGGATYEQYF. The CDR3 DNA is TGTGCCAGCAGTTACGAAGGCGGGGCTACCTACGAGCAGTACTTC.

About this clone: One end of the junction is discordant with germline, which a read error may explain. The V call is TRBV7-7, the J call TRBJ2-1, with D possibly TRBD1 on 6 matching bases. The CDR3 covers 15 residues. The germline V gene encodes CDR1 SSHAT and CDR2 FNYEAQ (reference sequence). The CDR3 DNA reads TGTGCTAGCAGCCGAGGGGGAAGGTCCTACAATGAGCAGTTCTTC. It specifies CASSRGGRSYNEQFF.

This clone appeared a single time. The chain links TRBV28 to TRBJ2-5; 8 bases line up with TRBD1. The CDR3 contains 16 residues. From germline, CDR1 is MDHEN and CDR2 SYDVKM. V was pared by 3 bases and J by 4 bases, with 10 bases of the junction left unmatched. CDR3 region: CASSLAGQGVRETQYF. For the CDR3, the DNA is TGTGCCAGCAGTTTGGCCGGACAGGGTGTTCGAGAGACCCAGTACTTC.

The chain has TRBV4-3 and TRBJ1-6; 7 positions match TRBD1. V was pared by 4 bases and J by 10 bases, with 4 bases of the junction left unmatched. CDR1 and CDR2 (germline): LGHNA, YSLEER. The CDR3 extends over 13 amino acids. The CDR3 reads CASSPGDSSPLHF. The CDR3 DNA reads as TGCGCCAGCAGCCCAGGGGACAGCTCACCCCTCCACTTT.

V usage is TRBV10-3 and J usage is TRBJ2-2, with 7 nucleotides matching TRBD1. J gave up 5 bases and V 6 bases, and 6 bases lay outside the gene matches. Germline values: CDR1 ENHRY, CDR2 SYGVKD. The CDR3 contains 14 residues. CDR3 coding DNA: TGTGCCATCAGGACAACAGGGGAGACCGGGGAGCTGTTTTTT. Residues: CAIRTTGETGELFF.